This paragraph reports one T cell receptor (beta chain). Its antigen is unknown. Assay used: immunoSEQ multiplex PCR; TCRdb lists only in-frame clones, some missing. The top ten clones hold around 6.6% of a sample with tens of thousands of clones, roughly four fifths of them seen once. This entry is derived from a study of OX40 agonist ivuxolimab in advanced cancers. Overall study findings and caveats: The average count of expanded clones was higher among CD8+ T cells than among CD4+. The study observed clonal expansion of CD4+ and CD8+ blood T cells by week 6 at 0.1 to 3.0 mg/kg.

Germline V gives CDR1 SGHRS, CDR2 YFSETQ. V lost 0 bases to trimming and J lost 5 bases; unmatched junction nucleotides: 8. The CDR3 runs to 17 residues. The TCR was taken from an adult with an advanced solid tumor such as melanoma, head and neck, liver or kidney cancer. This sample comprised CD4+ or CD8+ T cells sorted from blood, obtained in a trial of the OX40 agonist ivuxolimab. The chain carries TRBV5-1 and TRBJ1-6; 7 nucleotides align to TRBD1. The CDR3: CASSLGDRNSDNSPLHF. CDR3 nucleotides: TGCGCCAGCAGCTTGGGGGACAGAAATTCGGATAATTCACCCCTCCACTTT.